Below, 18 T cell receptor beta chains from the same sample are listed, as sequenced in a study of human T cells and chemical hapten exposure. TCRdb analysed the RACE reads with MiXCR anew, one entry per CDR3 protein. The data contain some 110,000 distinct CDR3 sequences, 30% to 35% of them singletons. Time point noted: patch test 3, about 24 weeks after DPC sensitization. Treatment: therapeutic diphenylcyclopropenone sensitization with weekly scalp DPC. The sequencing used whole blood, collected in connection with sensitization to the hapten diphenylcyclopropenone (DPC). Every receptor here comes from a man aged 40-49 years with alopecia areata. Some clones in this sample may be carry-over from other donors' samples.

This clonotype appeared a few times. The chain is built from TRBV7-9 and TRBJ2-1; D might be TRBD1 or TRBD2, each matching 5 bases. Looked up from germline, CDR1 is SEHNR and CDR2 is FQNEAQ (reference sequence). The CDR3 totals 14 residues. The V end lost 7 bases, the J end lost 8 bases, and 18 bases lay between the germline ends. In DNA, the CDR3 is TGTGCCAGCACCCGGCGGGCAGGGCCCGATGAGCAGTTCTTC. Its translation is CASTRRAGPDEQFF.

CDR3 loop: CAISSGTSGRAEQFF. CDR3 nucleotide sequence: TGTGCCATCTCGTCCGGGACTAGCGGGAGAGCTGAGCAGTTCTTC. V usage is TRBV6-5 and J usage is TRBJ2-1; 14 bases fit TRBD2. The CDR3 totals 15 residues. The germline gives CDR1 MNHEY, CDR2 SVGAGI. V dropped 10 bases and J dropped 9; count of bases not matched to a gene: 11.

This clonotype was detected only a few times. The chain joins TRBV12-3 or TRBV12-4 to TRBJ2-2; 14 bases fit TRBD2. CDR3 length equals 17 residues. After removal of 7 bases from V and 6 bases from J, the junction contained 10 bases not matched to a gene. The CDR3 DNA reads as TGTGCCAGCATCAAAAGCTTGGGACTAGCGGGAGCCGGGGAGCTGTTTTTT. Translation gives CASIKSLGLAGAGELFF.

CDR3 region: CASSLGGDRGPSDYTF. In DNA, the CDR3 is TGCGCCAGCAGCTTAGGAGGGGACAGAGGTCCGTCAGACTACACCTTC. The rearrangement joins TRBV5-1 to TRBJ1-2, with 7 bases identical to TRBD1. The V gene's germline CDR1 is SGHRS and CDR2 YFSETQ. The CDR3 is 16 amino acids. V was pared by 2 bases and J by 10 bases, with 17 bases of the junction left unmatched.

The chain carries TRBV12-3 or TRBV12-4 and TRBJ1-2; D is ambiguous. The V gene lost 2 bases and the J gene lost 3 bases, with 13 bases spanning the gap. The CDR3 consists of 15 residues. The CDR3 sequence: CASSLKRGCDYGYTF. CDR3 bases: TGTGCCAGCAGTTTAAAACGGGGTTGTGACTATGGCTACACCTTC.

The CDR3 DNA follows: TGTGCCAGCAGTGTCCTCTCACAGCAACGAGATACGCAGTATTTT. It is translated as CASSVLSQQRDTQYF. The V and J genes are TRBV12-3 or TRBV12-4 and TRBJ2-3; D is ambiguous. The CDR3 has 15 residues. Trimming pared 5 bases from V and 5 bases from J, leaving 17 bases between.

The chain couples TRBV10-3 to TRBJ2-5; weak D call: TRBD1 (5 bases). The CDR3 consists of 14 residues. V was clipped by 0 bases and J by 5 bases, with 10 bases between them. The germline gives CDR1 ENHRY, CDR2 SYGVKD. CDR3 nucleotide sequence: TGTGCCATCAGTGAGTCAAAGGGGTACGAGACCCAGTACTTC. Protein sequence: CAISESKGYETQYF.

The chain couples TRBV12-3 or TRBV12-4 to TRBJ1-1; D is unresolved. The CDR3 runs 13 residues. Deletions cut 0 bases from V and 8 bases from J, with 10 bases between. The CDR3, as DNA: TGTGCCAGCAGTTTAGCGCCAAAGACCGAAGCTTTCTTT. It translates to CASSLAPKTEAFF.

CDR3 coding DNA: TGTGCCAGCAGCCAAGTCGGCGGTGAGACCCAGTACTTC. This encodes CASSQVGGETQYF. The chain links TRBV3-1 to TRBJ2-5; D ambiguous. V lost 1 base and J 5 bases, leaving 8 bases between the germline ends. This CDR3 region has 13 residues. Germline loops: CDR1 LGHDT, CDR2 YNNKEL (reference sequence).

V gene TRBV5-5 combines with J gene TRBJ2-3, with D perhaps given as TRBD1 or TRBD2 (5 bases each). Per the germline V gene, CDR1 is SGHKS and CDR2 is YYEKEE (reference sequence). V lost 3 bases and J lost 0, with 14 bases in between. There are 16 residues in the CDR3. CDR3 bases: TGTGCCAGCAGCTCCCAACCGGGACCGAGCACAGATACGCAGTATTTT. Its translation is CASSSQPGPSTDTQYF.

The CDR3 region has the DNA TGCGCCAGCAGCCAAGACGAATCAAGAGCCAAAAACATTCAGTACTTC. This codes for CASSQDESRAKNIQYF. The chain recombines TRBV4-3 with TRBJ2-4; D is ambiguous. The V and J ends lost 0 bases and 0 bases respectively, with 9 bases between them. This CDR3 spans 16 amino acids. The germline gives CDR1 LGHNA, CDR2 YSLEER.

This clonotype was counted between two and nine times. The chain employs TRBV20-1 and TRBJ1-5, with TRBD1 matching over 10 bases. Per the germline V gene, CDR1 is DFQATT and CDR2 is SNEGSKA (reference sequence). The CDR3 runs 13 residues. V lost 6 bases and J lost 5; bases outside the gene matches: 4. The CDR3 nucleotides are TGCAGTGCCTCGGACAGGGGGGATCAGCCCCAGCATTTT. Translating gives CSASDRGDQPQHF.

This rearrangement joins TRBV5-5 to TRBJ2-7; 7 nucleotides match TRBD1. From germline, CDR1 is SGHKS and CDR2 YYEKEE (reference sequence). The CDR3 length is 14 residues. V shed 4 bases, J shed 3 bases, and the junction held 7 bases outside the gene matches. The CDR3 is CASSVTGTVYEQYV. In nucleotides, the CDR3 is TGTGCCAGCAGCGTCACCGGGACAGTCTACGAGCAGTACGTC.

This sequence joins TRBV3-1 and TRBJ2-1; 10 bases fit TRBD2. CDR3 size: 14 residues. In germline, CDR1 is LGHDT, CDR2 YNNKEL (reference sequence). The junction had 3 bases not matched to a gene; V was cut back by 0 bases and J by 10 bases. In DNA form, the CDR3 reads TGTGCCAGCAGCCAAGAGGGACTAGCGTCGGAGCAGTTCTTC. The encoded protein is CASSQEGLASEQFF.

The chain has TRBV29-1 and TRBJ2-7; 7 positions match TRBD1. This CDR3 comprises 12 residues. Germline V gives CDR1 SQVTM, CDR2 ANQGSEA. V lost 4 bases and J lost 4; bases outside the gene matches: 4. The CDR3 DNA follows: TGCAGCGTTGTAGAGGGGGCATACGAGCAGTACTTC. Translation gives CSVVEGAYEQYF.

This clonotype was seen only a few times. The chain couples TRBV20-1 to TRBJ2-4; D ambiguous. The germline V gene encodes CDR1 DFQATT and CDR2 SNEGSKA (reference sequence). Trimming stripped 5 bases from V and 0 bases from J, with 11 bases between. CDR3 length: 14 amino acids. CDR3 residues: CSAGNPLAKNIQYF. In DNA, the CDR3 is TGCAGTGCTGGAAATCCTCTAGCCAAAAACATTCAGTACTTC.

The V gene is TRBV29-1, the J gene TRBJ2-7; D gene uncertain. Trimming pared 5 bases from V and 6 bases from J, leaving 14 bases between. The CDR3 length is 12 residues. Germline CDR1 SQVTM, CDR2 ANQGSEA. The CDR3, as DNA: TGCAGCGTTAGGATGCGGCTGGGCGAGCAGTACGTC. Translated: CSVRMRLGEQYV.

This chain's CDR3 is CASSPPRTSGTSTDTQYF. The CDR3 DNA is TGTGCCAGCTCACCACCGAGGACTAGCGGGACCAGCACAGATACGCAGTATTTT. The rearrangement uses TRBV18 and TRBJ2-3; TRBD2 matches at 12 bases. Per the germline V gene, CDR1 is KGHSH and CDR2 is LQKENI. J gave up 0 bases and V 0 bases, and 4 bases lay outside the gene matches. The CDR3 loop spans 18 amino acids.